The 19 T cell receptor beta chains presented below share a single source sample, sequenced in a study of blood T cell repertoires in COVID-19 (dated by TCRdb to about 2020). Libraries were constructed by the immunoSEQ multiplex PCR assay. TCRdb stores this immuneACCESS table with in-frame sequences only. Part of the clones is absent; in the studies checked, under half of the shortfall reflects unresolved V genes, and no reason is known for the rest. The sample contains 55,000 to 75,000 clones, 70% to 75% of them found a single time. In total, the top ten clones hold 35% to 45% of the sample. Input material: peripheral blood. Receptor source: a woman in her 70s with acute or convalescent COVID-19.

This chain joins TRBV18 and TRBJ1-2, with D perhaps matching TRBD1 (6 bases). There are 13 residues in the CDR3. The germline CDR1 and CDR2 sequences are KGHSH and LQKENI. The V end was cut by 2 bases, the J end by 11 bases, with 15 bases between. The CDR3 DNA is TGTGCCAGCTCACCAGTCCCGGACAGCAGATACACCTTC. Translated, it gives CASSPVPDSRYTF.

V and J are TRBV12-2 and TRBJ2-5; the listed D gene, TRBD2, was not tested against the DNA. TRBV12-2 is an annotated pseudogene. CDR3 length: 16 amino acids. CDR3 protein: CASRLVSRGGRETQYF. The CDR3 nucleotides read TGTGCAAGTCGCTTAGTGTCGCGGGGGGGCCGAGAGACCCAGTACTTC.

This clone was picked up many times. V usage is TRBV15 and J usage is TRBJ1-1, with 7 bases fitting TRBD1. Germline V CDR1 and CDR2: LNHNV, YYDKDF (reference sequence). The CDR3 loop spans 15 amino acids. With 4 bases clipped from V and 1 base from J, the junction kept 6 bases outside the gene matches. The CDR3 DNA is TGTGCCACCAGCAACCACAGGGGCCCGAACACTGAAGCTTTCTTT. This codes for CATSNHRGPNTEAFF.

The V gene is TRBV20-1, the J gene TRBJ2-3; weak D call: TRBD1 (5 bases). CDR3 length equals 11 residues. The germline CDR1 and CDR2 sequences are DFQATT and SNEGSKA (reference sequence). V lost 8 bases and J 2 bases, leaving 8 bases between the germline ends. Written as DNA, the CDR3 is TGCAGTTCAGGGCCCACAGATACGCAGTATTTT. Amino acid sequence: CSSGPTDTQYF.

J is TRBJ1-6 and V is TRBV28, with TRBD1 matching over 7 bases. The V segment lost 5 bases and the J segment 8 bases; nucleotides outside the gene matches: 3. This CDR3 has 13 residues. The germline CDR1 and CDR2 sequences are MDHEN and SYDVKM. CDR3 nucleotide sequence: TGTGCCAGCAGTCGCCAGGGGGATTCACCCCTCCACTTT. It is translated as CASSRQGDSPLHF.

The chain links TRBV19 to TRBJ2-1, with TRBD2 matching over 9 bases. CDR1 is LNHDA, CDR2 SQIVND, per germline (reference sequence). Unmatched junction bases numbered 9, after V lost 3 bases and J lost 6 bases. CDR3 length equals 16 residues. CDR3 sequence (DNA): TGTGCCAGTAGTATCGGAAGACTAGCGGTGGGCAATGAGCAGTTCTTC. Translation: CASSIGRLAVGNEQFF.

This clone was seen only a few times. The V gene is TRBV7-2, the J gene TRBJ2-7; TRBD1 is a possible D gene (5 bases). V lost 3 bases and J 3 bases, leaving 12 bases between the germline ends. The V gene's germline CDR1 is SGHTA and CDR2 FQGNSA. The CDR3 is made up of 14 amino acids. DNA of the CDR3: TGTGCCAGCAGCTTCAGGGTGGGCGACTACGAGCAGTACTTC. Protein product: CASSFRVGDYEQYF.

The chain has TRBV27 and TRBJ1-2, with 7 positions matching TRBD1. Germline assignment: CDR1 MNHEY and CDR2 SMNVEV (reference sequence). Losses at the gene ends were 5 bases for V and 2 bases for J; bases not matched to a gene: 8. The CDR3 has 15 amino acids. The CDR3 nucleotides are TGTGCCAGCAGTAAAATTGTGACAGGGAACTATGGCTACACCTTC. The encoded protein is CASSKIVTGNYGYTF.

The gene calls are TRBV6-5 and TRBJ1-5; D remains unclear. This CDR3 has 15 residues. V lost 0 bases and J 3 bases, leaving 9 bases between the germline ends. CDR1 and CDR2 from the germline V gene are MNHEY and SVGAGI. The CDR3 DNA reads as TGTGCCAGCAGTTACTCGAGACTTCACAATCAGCCCCAGCATTTT. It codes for CASSYSRLHNQPQHF.

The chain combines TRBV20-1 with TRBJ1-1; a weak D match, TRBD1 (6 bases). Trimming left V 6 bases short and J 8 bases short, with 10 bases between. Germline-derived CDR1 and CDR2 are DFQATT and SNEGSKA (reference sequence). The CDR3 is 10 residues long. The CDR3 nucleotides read TGCAGTGCGGGGGGGCGCGAAGCTTTCTTT. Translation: CSAGGREAFF.

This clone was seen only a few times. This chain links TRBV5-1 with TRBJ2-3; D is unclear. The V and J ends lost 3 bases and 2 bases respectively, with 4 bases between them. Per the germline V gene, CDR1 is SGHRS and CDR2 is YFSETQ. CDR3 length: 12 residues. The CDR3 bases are TGCGCCAGCAGCTCTCTCACAGATACGCAGTATTTT. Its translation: CASSSLTDTQYF.

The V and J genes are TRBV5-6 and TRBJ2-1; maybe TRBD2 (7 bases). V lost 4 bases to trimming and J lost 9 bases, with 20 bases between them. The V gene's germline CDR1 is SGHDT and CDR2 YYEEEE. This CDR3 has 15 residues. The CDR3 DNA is TGTGCCAGCAGCCCAGGATGGGGTCGGGGGGCTGAGCAGTTCTTC. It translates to CASSPGWGRGAEQFF.

The CDR3 DNA follows: TGCAGTGTGCGCCTATTTGGGGAGCTGTTTTTT. Protein: CSVRLFGELFF. The chain employs TRBV20-1 and TRBJ2-2, with D unresolved. Germline V gives CDR1 DFQATT, CDR2 SNEGSKA (reference sequence). The CDR3 totals 11 residues. Deletions cut 7 bases from V and 8 bases from J, with 11 bases between.

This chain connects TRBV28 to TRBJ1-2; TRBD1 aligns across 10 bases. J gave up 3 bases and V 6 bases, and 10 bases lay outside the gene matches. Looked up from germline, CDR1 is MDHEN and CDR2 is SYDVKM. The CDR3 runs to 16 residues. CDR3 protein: CASRGMDRGADYGYTF. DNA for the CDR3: TGTGCCAGCAGGGGGATGGACAGGGGGGCAGACTATGGCTACACCTTC.

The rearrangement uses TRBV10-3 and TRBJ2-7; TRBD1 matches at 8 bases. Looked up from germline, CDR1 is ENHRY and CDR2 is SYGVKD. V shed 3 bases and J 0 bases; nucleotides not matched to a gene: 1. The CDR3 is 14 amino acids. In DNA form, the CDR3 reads TGTGCCATCAGTGAAGGACAGGGCTCCTACGAGCAGTACTTC. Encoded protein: CAISEGQGSYEQYF.

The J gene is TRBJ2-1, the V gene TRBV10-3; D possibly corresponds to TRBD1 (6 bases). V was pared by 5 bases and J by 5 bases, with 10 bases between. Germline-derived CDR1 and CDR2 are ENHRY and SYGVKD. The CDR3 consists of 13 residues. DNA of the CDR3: TGTGCCATCAGTACCGGGACAAACAATGAGCAGTTCTTC. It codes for CAISTGTNNEQFF.

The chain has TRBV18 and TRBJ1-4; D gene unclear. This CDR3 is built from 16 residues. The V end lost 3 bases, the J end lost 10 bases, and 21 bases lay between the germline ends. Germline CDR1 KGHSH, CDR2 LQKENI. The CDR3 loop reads CASSPIGGVQTGKLFF. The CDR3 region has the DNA TGTGCCAGCTCACCCATCGGCGGGGTCCAAACGGGAAAACTGTTTTTT.

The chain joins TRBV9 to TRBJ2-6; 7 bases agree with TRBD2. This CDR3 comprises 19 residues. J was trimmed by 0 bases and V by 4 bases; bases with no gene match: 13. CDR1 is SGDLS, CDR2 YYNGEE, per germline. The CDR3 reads CASSPPGGILLSGANVLTF. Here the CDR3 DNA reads TGTGCCAGCAGCCCACCCGGGGGGATCCTACTCTCTGGGGCCAACGTCCTGACTTTC.

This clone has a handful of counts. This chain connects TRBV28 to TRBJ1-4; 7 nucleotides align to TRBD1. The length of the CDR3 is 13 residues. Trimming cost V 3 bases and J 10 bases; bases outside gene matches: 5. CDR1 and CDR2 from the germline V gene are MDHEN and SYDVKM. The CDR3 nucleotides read TGTGCCAGCAGTTTCCGACAGGGTGGAAAACTGTTTTTT. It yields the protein CASSFRQGGKLFF.